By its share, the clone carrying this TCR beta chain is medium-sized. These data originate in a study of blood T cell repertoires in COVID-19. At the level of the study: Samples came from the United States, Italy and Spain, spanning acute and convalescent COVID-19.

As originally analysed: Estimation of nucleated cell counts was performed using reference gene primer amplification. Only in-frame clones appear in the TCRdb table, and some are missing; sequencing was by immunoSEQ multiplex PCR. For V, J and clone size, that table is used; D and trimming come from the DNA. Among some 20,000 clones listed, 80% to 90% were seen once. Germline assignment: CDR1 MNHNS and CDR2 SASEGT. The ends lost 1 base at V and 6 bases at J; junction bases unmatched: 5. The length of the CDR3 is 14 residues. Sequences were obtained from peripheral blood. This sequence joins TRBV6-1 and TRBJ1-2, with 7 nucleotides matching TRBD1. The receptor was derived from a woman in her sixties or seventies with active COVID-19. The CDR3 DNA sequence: TGTGCCAGCAGTGAAGGAGAAGGGGGCGATGGCTACACCTTC. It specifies CASSEGEGGDGYTF.